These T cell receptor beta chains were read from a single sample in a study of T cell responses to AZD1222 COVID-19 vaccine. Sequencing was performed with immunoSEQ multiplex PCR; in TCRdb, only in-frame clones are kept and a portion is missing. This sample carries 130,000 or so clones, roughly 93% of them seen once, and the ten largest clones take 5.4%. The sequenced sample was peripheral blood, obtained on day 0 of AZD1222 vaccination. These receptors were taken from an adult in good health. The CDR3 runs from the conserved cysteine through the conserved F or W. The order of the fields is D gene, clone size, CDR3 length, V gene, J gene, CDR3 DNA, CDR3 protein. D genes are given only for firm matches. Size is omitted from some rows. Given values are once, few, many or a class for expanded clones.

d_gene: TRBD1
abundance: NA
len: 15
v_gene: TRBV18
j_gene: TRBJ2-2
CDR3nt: TGTGCCAGCTCACCTGGGCAGGGGGCCACCGGGGAGCTGTTTTTT
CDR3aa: CASSPGQGATGELFF

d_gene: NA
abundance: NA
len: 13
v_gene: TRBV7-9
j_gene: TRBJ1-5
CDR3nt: TGTGCCAGCAGCTTAACTGGCAATCAGCCCCAGCATTTT
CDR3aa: CASSLTGNQPQHF

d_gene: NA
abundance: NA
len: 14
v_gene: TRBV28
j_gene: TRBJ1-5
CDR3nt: TGTGCCAGCAGTTTCGGTGATAGCAATCAGCCCCAGCATTTT
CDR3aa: CASSFGDSNQPQHF

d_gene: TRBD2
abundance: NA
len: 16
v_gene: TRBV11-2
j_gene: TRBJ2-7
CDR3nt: TGTGCCAGCAGCTTAGAGGAACTAGCGGCTAACTACGAGCAGTACTTC
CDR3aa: CASSLEELAANYEQYF

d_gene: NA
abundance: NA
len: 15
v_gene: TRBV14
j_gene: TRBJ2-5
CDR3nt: TGTGCCAGCAGCCAGCGCCGGGGGAACCAAGAGACCCAGTACTTC
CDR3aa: CASSQRRGNQETQYF

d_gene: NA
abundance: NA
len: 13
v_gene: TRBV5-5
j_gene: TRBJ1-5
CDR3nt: TGTGCCAGCAGCCCAGGACTAGGGGCGCCCCAGCATTTT
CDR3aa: CASSPGLGAPQHF

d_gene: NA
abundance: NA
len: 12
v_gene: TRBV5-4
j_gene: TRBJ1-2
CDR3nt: TGTGCCAGCTTCCAGATCCCCTATGGCTACACCTTC
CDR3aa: CASFQIPYGYTF

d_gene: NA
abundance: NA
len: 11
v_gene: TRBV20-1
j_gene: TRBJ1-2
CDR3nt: TGCAGTGCTAGTCTTGTGAATGGCTACACCTTC
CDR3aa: CSASLVNGYTF

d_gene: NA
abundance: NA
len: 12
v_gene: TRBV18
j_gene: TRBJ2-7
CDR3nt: TGTGCCAGCTCACGTGGCCCAGCCGAGCAGTACTTC
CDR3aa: CASSRGPAEQYF

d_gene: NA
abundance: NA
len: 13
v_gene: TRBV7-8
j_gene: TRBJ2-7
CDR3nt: TGTGCCAGCAGCTTAGCCTCGGCCTACGAGCAGTACTTC
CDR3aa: CASSLASAYEQYF

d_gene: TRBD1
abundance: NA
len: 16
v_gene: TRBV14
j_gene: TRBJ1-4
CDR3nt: TGTGCCAGCAGCCGCTTGACAGGGGTGGGCGATGAAAAACTGTTTTTT
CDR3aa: CASSRLTGVGDEKLFF

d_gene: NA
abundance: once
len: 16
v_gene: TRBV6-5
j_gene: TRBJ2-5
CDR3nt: TGTGCCAGCAGTTTCGGTTGGGAAGGAAGAAAAGAGACCCAGTACTTC
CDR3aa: CASSFGWEGRKETQYF

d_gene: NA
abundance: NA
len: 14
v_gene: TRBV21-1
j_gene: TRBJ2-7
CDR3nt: TGTGCCAGCAGCTCCGACAGGGGGCCCTACGAGCAGTACTTC
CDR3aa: CASSSDRGPYEQYF

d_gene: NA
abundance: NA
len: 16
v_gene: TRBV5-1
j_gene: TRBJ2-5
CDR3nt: TGCGCCAGCAGCGAACAGGGGAGGGGTATATCGGAGACCCAGTACTTC
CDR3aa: CASSEQGRGISETQYF

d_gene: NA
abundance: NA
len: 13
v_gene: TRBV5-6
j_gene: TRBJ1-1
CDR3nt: TGTGCCAGCAGCTTAACAAGGGGAACTGAAGCTTTCTTT
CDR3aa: CASSLTRGTEAFF

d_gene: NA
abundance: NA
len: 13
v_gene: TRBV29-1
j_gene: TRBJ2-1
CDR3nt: TGCAGCGCTCCACTAGGTCGGAGTAATGAGCAGTTCTTC
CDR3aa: CSAPLGRSNEQFF

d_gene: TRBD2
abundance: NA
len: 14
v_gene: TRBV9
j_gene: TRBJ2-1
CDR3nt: TGTGCCAGCAGCGTATCGGGGGGGCGAGTTGAGCAGTTCTTC
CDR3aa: CASSVSGGRVEQFF

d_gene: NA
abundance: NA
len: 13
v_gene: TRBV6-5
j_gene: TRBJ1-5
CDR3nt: TGTGCCAGCAGTCTGGGCCTTTATCAGCCCCAGCATTTT
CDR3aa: CASSLGLYQPQHF

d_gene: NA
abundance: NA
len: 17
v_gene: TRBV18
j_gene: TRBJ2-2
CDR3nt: TGTGCCAGCTCACCACGTTCGGACCTGGGCGGCACCGGGGAGCTGTTTTTT
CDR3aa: CASSPRSDLGGTGELFF

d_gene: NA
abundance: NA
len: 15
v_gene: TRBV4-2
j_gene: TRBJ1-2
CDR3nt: TGTGCCAGCAGCCAAGTTACAGGGTCGGTTGATGGCTACACCTTC
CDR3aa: CASSQVTGSVDGYTF

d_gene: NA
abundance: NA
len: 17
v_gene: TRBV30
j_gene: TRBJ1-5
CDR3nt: TGTGCCTGGAGTGGGGCCCAACGGGACATTTTAAGTCAGCCCCAGCATTTT
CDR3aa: CAWSGAQRDILSQPQHF

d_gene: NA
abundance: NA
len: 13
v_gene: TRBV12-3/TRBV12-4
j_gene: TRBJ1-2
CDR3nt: TGTGCCAGCAGTTTGACACCTAACTATGGCTACACCTTC
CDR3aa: CASSLTPNYGYTF

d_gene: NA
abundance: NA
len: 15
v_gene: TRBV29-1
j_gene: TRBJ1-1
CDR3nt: TGCAGCGTTGAGATTGGGGGGCCGTCGAACACTGAAGCTTTCTTT
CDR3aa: CSVEIGGPSNTEAFF

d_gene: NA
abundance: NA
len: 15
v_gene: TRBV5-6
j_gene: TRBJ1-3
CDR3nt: TGTGCCAGCAGCCGGACACCGACCTCTGGAAACACCATATATTTT
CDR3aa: CASSRTPTSGNTIYF

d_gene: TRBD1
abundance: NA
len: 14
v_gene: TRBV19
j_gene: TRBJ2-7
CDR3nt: TGTGCCAGTAAGCCAGGGACAGGGCTATACGAGCAGTACTTC
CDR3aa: CASKPGTGLYEQYF

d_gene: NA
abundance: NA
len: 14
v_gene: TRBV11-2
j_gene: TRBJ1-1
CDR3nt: TGTGCCAGCAGGATGGGAGGTTACAACACTGAAGCTTTCTTT
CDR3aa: CASRMGGYNTEAFF

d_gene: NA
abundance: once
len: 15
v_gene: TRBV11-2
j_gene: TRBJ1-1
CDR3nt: TGTGCCAGCAGCTTGAGGCGGGGGGGGTACACTGAAGCTTTCTTT
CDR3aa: CASSLRRGGYTEAFF

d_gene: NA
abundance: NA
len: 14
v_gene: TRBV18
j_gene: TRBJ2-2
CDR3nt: TGTGCCAGCTCACAGCAGGGGAACGCCGGGGAGCTGTTTTTT
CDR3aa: CASSQQGNAGELFF

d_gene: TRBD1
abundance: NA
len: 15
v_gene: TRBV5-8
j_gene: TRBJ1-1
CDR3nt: TGTGCCAGCAGCTTGGAGGGGGCCTCGAACACTGAAGCTTTCTTT
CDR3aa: CASSLEGASNTEAFF

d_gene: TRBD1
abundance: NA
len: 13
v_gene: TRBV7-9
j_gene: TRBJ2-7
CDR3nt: TGTGCCAGCAGCAGAGGACAGGCCTACGAGCAGTACTTC
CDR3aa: CASSRGQAYEQYF

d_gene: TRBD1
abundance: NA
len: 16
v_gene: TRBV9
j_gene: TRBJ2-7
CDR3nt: TGTGCCAGCAGCCCCCCGGGACAGGTGGTTGTGGGTGAGCAGTACTTC
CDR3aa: CASSPPGQVVVGEQYF

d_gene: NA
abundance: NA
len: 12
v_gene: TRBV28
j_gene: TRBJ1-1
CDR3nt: TGTGCCAGCGGAAAGACACCCACTGAAGCTTTCTTT
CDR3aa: CASGKTPTEAFF

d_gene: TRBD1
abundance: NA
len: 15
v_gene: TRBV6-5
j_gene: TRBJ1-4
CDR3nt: TGTGCCAGCAGATTTGGTCCAGGGGGGGATGAAAAACTGTTTTTT
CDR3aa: CASRFGPGGDEKLFF

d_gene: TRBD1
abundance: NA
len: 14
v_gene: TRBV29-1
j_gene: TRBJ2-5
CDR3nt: TGCAGCGTTGCCGGGACAGGGGGCAGGGAGACCCAGTACTTC
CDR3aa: CSVAGTGGRETQYF

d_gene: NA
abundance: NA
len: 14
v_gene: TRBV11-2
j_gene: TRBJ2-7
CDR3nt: TGTGCCAGCAGCCATAATGATGGGGGTTACGAGCAGTACTTC
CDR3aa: CASSHNDGGYEQYF

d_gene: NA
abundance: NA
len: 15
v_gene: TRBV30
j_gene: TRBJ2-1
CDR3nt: TGTGCCACCTCAAGGGAGTATAGCTCCTACAATGAGCAGTTCTTC
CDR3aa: CATSREYSSYNEQFF

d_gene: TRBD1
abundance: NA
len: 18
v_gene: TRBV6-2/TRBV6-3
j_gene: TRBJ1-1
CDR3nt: TGTGCCAGCAGTTACTCAAACGCCCCAGGGGGCTCTACGGCTGAAGCTTTCTTT
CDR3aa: CASSYSNAPGGSTAEAFF

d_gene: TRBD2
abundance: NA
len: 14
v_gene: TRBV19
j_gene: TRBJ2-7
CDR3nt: TGTGCCAGTAGAAGAGCGGGGGAATCCTACGAGCAGTACTTC
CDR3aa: CASRRAGESYEQYF

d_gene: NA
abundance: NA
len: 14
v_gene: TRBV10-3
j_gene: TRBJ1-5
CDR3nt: TGTGCCATCAGTGAGAACAGGCCGGATCAGCCCCAGCATTTT
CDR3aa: CAISENRPDQPQHF

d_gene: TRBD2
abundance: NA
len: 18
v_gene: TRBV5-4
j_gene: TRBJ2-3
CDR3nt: TGTGCCAGCAGCTCCGGGACTAGCGGGGGAACTAGCACAGATACGCAGTATTTT
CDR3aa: CASSSGTSGGTSTDTQYF

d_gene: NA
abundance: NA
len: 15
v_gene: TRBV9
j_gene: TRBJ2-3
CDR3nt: TGTGCCAGCAGCGTCGGGACCTCTAGCACAGATACGCAGTATTTT
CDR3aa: CASSVGTSSTDTQYF

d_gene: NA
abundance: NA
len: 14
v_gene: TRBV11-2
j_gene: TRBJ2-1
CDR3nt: TGTGCCAGCAGCTTAAAGCAGGTTTACAATGAGCAGTTCTTC
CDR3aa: CASSLKQVYNEQFF

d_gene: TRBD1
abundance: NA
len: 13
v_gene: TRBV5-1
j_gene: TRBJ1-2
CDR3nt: TGCGCCAGCAGCTTTACAGGGGGCGACGGCTACACCTTC
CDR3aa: CASSFTGGDGYTF

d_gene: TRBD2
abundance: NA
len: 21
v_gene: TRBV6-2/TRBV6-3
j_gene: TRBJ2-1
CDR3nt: TGTGCCAGCAGTTACGTACCGCCGGGACTAGCGGGAGGAGGCCTATACAATGAGCAGTTCTTC
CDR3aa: CASSYVPPGLAGGGLYNEQFF

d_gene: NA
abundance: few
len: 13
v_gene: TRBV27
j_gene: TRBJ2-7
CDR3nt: TGTGCCAGCCGGATCGGGGGGCTGGGGGAGCAGTACTTC
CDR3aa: CASRIGGLGEQYF

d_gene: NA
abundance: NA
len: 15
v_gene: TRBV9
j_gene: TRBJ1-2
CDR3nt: TGTGCCAGCAGCGAGGGGCACCCTTCTAACTATGGCTACACCTTC
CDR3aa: CASSEGHPSNYGYTF

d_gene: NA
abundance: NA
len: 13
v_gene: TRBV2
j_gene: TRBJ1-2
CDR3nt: TGTGCCAGCAGTAGTACAGTTGGGGGAGGCTACACCTTC
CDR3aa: CASSSTVGGGYTF

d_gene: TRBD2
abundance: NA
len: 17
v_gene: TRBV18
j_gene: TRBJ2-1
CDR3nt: TGTGCCAGCTCACCTCGACCGACTAGCGGGTACTACAATGAGCAGTTCTTC
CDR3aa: CASSPRPTSGYYNEQFF